This paragraph covers one T cell receptor beta chain sequence. This entry is derived from a study of monozygotic twins with inflammatory bowel disease. From the 5' RACE reads, TCRdb lists one entry per CDR3 protein and no DNA. The sample totals around 40,000 distinct CDR3 sequences. The CDR3 is 16 amino acids. Germline values: CDR1 SGHDT, CDR2 YYEEEE. The sample comprised blood. The chain combines TRBV5-6 with TRBJ2-7; TCRdb picks TRBD1, but there is no DNA to check that call. The sequence came from a human donor with ulcerative colitis or Crohn's disease, or a healthy co-twin of an affected twin (not recorded which). CDR3 amino acids: CASSLDLGQGSYEQYF.